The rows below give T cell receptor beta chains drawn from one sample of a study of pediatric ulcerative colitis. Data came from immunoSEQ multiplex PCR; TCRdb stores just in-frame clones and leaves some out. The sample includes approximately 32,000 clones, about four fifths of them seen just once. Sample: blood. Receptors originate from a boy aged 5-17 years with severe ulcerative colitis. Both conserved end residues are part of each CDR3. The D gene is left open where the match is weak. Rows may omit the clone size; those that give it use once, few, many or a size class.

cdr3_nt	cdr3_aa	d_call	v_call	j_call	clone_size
TGTGCCAGCAGCGGGGGACTGCAGAACACCGGGGAGCTGTTTTTT	CASSGGLQNTGELFF	.	TRBV9	TRBJ2-2	.
TGTGCCAGCAGTTCTCCAATATATCGACAGCCCTACGAGCAGTACTTC	CASSSPIYRQPYEQYF	.	TRBV6-6	TRBJ2-7	.
TGTGCCAGTATATTGGGGAGTCAATTCACTGAAGCTTTCTTT	CASILGSQFTEAFF	.	TRBV19	TRBJ1-1	.
TGTGCCAGCAGCCAAGATCGGACGACCAAAAACATTCAGTACTTC	CASSQDRTTKNIQYF	.	TRBV4-2	TRBJ2-4	once
TGTGCCAGCAGCGCTGATTCCGGGGCGCAGGTTACTGAAGCTTTCTTT	CASSADSGAQVTEAFF	.	TRBV2	TRBJ1-1	.
TGTGCCAGCAGCCTCTGGGGTAGCGGGGCCCCTCTCACAGATACGCAGTATTTT	CASSLWGSGAPLTDTQYF	TRBD2	TRBV7-3	TRBJ2-3	.
TGTGCCTGGAGTTTCGGGGGGAATGAGCAGTTCTTC	CAWSFGGNEQFF	TRBD2	TRBV30	TRBJ2-1	once
TGTGCCAGTAGTATTCGGAACGTCGCCTATGGCTACACCTTC	CASSIRNVAYGYTF	.	TRBV19	TRBJ1-2	.
TGTGCCAGCAGTTACCAGGGAGATGGCGAGCAGTACTTC	CASSYQGDGEQYF	.	TRBV7-9	TRBJ2-7	.
TGTGCAAGCCAGGCACAGATGAACACTGAAGCTTTCTTT	CASQAQMNTEAFF	.	TRBV6-5	TRBJ1-1	once
TGTGCCATCAGTGAGGGGGAGCGGGGTAACTATGGCTACACCTTC	CAISEGERGNYGYTF	.	TRBV10-3	TRBJ1-2	few
TGTGCCAGCAGGATACAGGGAGGTGGAAACACCATATATTTT	CASRIQGGGNTIYF	.	TRBV2	TRBJ1-3	.
TGTGCCAGTAGTCCGGGAGGCACAGATACGCAGTATTTT	CASSPGGTDTQYF	.	TRBV21-1	TRBJ2-3	.
TGTGCCACCAGCAGAGATCGGGGACAGGGAGGCGAGACCCAGTACTTC	CATSRDRGQGGETQYF	TRBD1	TRBV15	TRBJ2-5	.
TGCGCCAGCAGCCAAGTGGTCGTTAAGGACAGGTTCTATGGCTACACCTTC	CASSQVVVKDRFYGYTF	TRBD1	TRBV4-1	TRBJ1-2	.
TGTGCCAGCAGATCGGGCTTGGGCAATCAGCCCCAGCATTTT	CASRSGLGNQPQHF	.	TRBV27	TRBJ1-5	.
TGTGCCAGCAGCGGACAGGGTGGTAATTCACCCCTCCACTTT	CASSGQGGNSPLHF	TRBD1	TRBV6-4	TRBJ1-6	.
TGTGCCAGCACCTCTACTAGCGGAGGAACAGATACGCAGTATTTT	CASTSTSGGTDTQYF	TRBD2	TRBV7-8	TRBJ2-3	.
TGCGCCAGCAGCGGAAGGCCGTGGTCAGATACGCAGTATTTT	CASSGRPWSDTQYF	.	TRBV5-1	TRBJ2-3	.
TGTGCCAGCAGCTCGGGACTAGCCACCTACGAGCAGTACTTC	CASSSGLATYEQYF	TRBD2	TRBV13	TRBJ2-7	.
TGTGCCAGCAGCCAAGGGGAAGTTCTGTCTGGAAACACCATATATTTT	CASSQGEVLSGNTIYF	.	TRBV4-2	TRBJ1-3	.
TGCGCCAGCAGCTTGGAAGGGGGCCTAAACAATGAGCAGTTCTTC	CASSLEGGLNNEQFF	TRBD1	TRBV5-1	TRBJ2-1	.
TGCAGCGTTGGCGGAGTGTCCCTGGAAGCTTTCTTT	CSVGGVSLEAFF	.	TRBV29-1	TRBJ1-1	.
TGTGCCAGCAGCGGGGGTTCAGGGATGGAGACCCAGTACTTC	CASSGGSGMETQYF	.	TRBV9	TRBJ2-5	.
TGCGCCAGCAGCTTGGCCGGGATTTCTGCCACTGAAGCTTTCTTT	CASSLAGISATEAFF	.	TRBV5-1	TRBJ1-1	.
TGCAGTGGCGGAGGAGAGACCCAGTACTTC	CSGGGETQYF	.	TRBV20-1	TRBJ2-5	few
TGTGCCAGCAGTCCGGCGGATAGCACAGATACGCAGTATTTT	CASSPADSTDTQYF	.	TRBV7-2	TRBJ2-3	.
TGTGCCAGCAGCCCGCGAGGAGGGTCAGTTACTGAAGCTTTCTTT	CASSPRGGSVTEAFF	.	TRBV7-9	TRBJ1-1	.
TGTGCCAGCAGCTTGAGAGGTACAGGGGGTGCCTACGAGCAGTACTTC	CASSLRGTGGAYEQYF	TRBD1	TRBV5-5	TRBJ2-7	.
TGTGCCAGCAGCGTAGGATCAGGGGCCAACTATGGCTACACCTTC	CASSVGSGANYGYTF	.	TRBV9	TRBJ1-2	.
TGTGCCAGCAGCCAGGACAGCCAACCACAAGAGACCCAGTACTTC	CASSQDSQPQETQYF	.	TRBV7-2	TRBJ2-5	.
TGTGCCAGCAGTTTATCGGGGAGGGGGGAGGCTGAAGCTTTCTTT	CASSLSGRGEAEAFF	.	TRBV27	TRBJ1-1	.
TGTGCCTGGAGCCTAACGGGCTATGGCTACACCTTC	CAWSLTGYGYTF	.	TRBV30	TRBJ1-2	.
TGTGCCAGCAGCGGAGGGGGGGCCATAGCCTACGAGCAGTACTTC	CASSGGGAIAYEQYF	.	TRBV7-2	TRBJ2-7	few
TGCGCCAGCAGTGAGGGGCGGAACTATGGCTACACCTTC	CASSEGRNYGYTF	.	TRBV10-1	TRBJ1-2	.
TGTGCCAGCAGTTACGAGGGGCGCTACGAGCAGTACTTC	CASSYEGRYEQYF	.	TRBV6-5	TRBJ2-7	.
TGTGCCACCAGCAGACGGCAGGGAAGCTCCTACAATGAGCAGTTCTTC	CATSRRQGSSYNEQFF	.	TRBV15	TRBJ2-1	.
TGTGCCAGCAGCCCGCACAGGGTCTATGGCTACACCTTC	CASSPHRVYGYTF	.	TRBV6-5	TRBJ1-2	.
TGTGCCAGCAGCTTAACCGGGTCCACAGATACGCAGTATTTT	CASSLTGSTDTQYF	.	TRBV5-5	TRBJ2-3	.
TGCGCCAGCACCGTATCAGGTCTCTTCTCTGGAAACACCATATATTTT	CASTVSGLFSGNTIYF	.	TRBV5-1	TRBJ1-3	few
TGTGCCAGCAGCTTACCTTACAGGGCCCTCTTTGATGGCTACACCTTC	CASSLPYRALFDGYTF	.	TRBV7-9	TRBJ1-2	.
TGTGCCTGGAGATACCGGTTGACAAGGGACAATTCACCCCTCCACTTT	CAWRYRLTRDNSPLHF	.	TRBV30	TRBJ1-6	few
TGTGCCAGCGGTCTCCTCCGGGGGAGGGGCTACAATGAGCAGTTCTTC	CASGLLRGRGYNEQFF	TRBD2	TRBV7-9	TRBJ2-1	.
TGCGCCAGCAGCTTCGTCCCCGGACGGGAAGCTTTCTTT	CASSFVPGREAFF	.	TRBV5-1	TRBJ1-1	.
TGTGCCAGCAGCGTAGGGGGTAGCGGGGCTACTCAAGAGACCCAGTACTTC	CASSVGGSGATQETQYF	TRBD2	TRBV9	TRBJ2-5	.
TGCAGCGTTGAACTTTCTAACCAAGAGACCCAGTACTTC	CSVELSNQETQYF	.	TRBV29-1	TRBJ2-5	.
TGTGCCTCCCAGGGGGTCACCGGGAACACTGAAGCTTTCTTT	CASQGVTGNTEAFF	TRBD1	TRBV10-3	TRBJ1-1	.
TGTGCCAGCAGTGGGGACACGGGAGCAGCTAACTATGGCTACACCTTC	CASSGDTGAANYGYTF	.	TRBV25-1	TRBJ1-2	.
TGTGCCACCTCAGACTCCTACGAGCAGTACTTC	CATSDSYEQYF	.	TRBV19	TRBJ2-7	.
TGCAGCGGCGCAGATCACCGCCACAACGGGAATGAGCAGTTCTTC	CSGADHRHNGNEQFF	.	TRBV29-1	TRBJ2-1	.
TGTGCCAGCAGTCAAGACACAATCGGCTATGGCTACACCTTC	CASSQDTIGYGYTF	.	TRBV2	TRBJ1-2	.
TGTGCCAGCAGCGTAGGTGGGGACCGTAATTCACCCCTCCACTTT	CASSVGGDRNSPLHF	.	TRBV9	TRBJ1-6	.
TGTGCCAGCAGTTCGACGGGGTCTCCTAACTATGGCTACACCTTC	CASSSTGSPNYGYTF	.	TRBV6-5	TRBJ1-2	few
TGCAGCGTCGAAGCGGGACACGGAGACACCATATATTTT	CSVEAGHGDTIYF	.	TRBV29-1	TRBJ1-3	once
TGTGCCTGGGGTGCCCCCATATTGAAGCGGGGGGGTTGGGGTACGCAGTATTTT	CAWGAPILKRGGWGTQYF	TRBD2	TRBV30	TRBJ2-3	.